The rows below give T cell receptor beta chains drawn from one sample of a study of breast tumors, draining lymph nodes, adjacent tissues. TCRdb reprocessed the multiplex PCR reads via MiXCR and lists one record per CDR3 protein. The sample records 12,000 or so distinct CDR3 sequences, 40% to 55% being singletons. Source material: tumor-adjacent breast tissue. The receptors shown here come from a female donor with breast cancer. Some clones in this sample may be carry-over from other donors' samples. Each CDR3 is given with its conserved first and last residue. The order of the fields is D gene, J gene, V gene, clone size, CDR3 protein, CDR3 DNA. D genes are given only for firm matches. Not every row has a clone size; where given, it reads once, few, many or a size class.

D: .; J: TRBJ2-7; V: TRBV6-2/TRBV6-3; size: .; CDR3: CASLNDGPSGIPLSYEQYF; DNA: TGTGCCAGCCTTAATGATGGCCCCTCCGGGATCCCCCTTTCCTACGAGCAGTACTTC
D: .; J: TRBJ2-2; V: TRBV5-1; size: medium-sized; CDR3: CASSLGEVVSNTGELFF; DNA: TGCGCCAGCAGCTTGGGGGAGGTCGTCTCGAACACCGGGGAGCTGTTTTTT
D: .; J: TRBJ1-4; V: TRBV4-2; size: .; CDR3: CASSHGQGSYATNEKLFF; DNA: TGTGCCAGCAGCCATGGTCAGGGATCGTATGCAACTAATGAAAAACTGTTTTTT
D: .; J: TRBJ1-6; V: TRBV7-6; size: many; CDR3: CASSLQAWTPSSYNSPLHF; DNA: TGTGCCAGCAGCTTACAAGCGTGGACACCGAGCTCCTATAATTCACCCCTCCACTTT
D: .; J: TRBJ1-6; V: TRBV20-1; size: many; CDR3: CSAATRTPYSPLHF; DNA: TGCAGTGCTGCTACCCGGACACCTTATTCACCCCTCCACTTT
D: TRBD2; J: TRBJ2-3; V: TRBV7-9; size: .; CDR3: CASSLVSGGGLPQYF; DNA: TGTGCCAGCAGCTTAGTCTCGGGAGGGGGTCTCCCGCAGTATTTT
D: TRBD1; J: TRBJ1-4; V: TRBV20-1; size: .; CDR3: CSARETGEDEKLFF; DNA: TGCAGTGCTAGAGAGACAGGGGAAGATGAAAAACTGTTTTTT
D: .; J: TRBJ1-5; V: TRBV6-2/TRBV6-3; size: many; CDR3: CASSQTGNQPQHF; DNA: TGTGCCAGCAGTCAAACAGGGAATCAGCCCCAGCATTTT
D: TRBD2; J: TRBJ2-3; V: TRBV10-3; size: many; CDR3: CAISERGGSAGTQYF; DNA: TGTGCCATCAGCGAAAGGGGCGGGAGTGCGGGTACGCAGTATTTT
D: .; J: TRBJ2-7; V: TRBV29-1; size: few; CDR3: CSVDDGVDEQYF; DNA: TGCAGCGTTGATGACGGGGTTGACGAGCAGTACTTC
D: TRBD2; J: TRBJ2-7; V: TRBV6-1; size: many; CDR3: CASSASGVSSYEQCF; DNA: TGTGCCAGCAGTGCCAGCGGGGTCAGCTCCTACGAGCAGTGCTTC
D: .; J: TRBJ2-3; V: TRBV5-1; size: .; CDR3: CASSLAVGVGDTQYF; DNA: TGCGCCAGCAGCTTGGCCGTAGGGGTGGGGGATACGCAGTATTTT
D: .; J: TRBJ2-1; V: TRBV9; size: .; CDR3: CASSSSGYEQFF; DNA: TGTGCCAGCAGCTCCTCGGGGTATGAGCAGTTCTTC
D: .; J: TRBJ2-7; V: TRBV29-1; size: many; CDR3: CSVEIKGEGGEQYF; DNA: TGCAGCGTTGAAATTAAGGGGGAGGGAGGGGAGCAGTACTTC
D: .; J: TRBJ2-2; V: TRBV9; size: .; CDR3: CASTPVGGGSDTAELFF; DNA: TGTGCCAGCACCCCCGTTGGTGGGGGCTCGGACACCGCGGAGCTGTTTTTT
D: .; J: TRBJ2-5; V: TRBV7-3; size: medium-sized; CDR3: CASSLTAGRRETQYF; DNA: TGTGCCAGCAGCTTAACGGCGGGACGCAGGGAGACCCAGTACTTC
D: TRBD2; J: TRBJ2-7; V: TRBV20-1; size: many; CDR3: CSARRFSGRSHEQYF; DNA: TGCAGTGCTAGACGATTTAGCGGGAGGTCCCACGAGCAGTACTTC
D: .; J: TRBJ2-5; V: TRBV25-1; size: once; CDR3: CASSQIRDAQAPHGTQYF; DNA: TGTGCCAGCAGTCAGATCCGGGACGCCCAGGCCCCCCACGGGACCCAGTACTTC
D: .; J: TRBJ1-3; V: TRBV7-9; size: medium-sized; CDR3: CASSLAAGSGNTIYF; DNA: TGTGCCAGCAGCTTAGCAGCAGGGTCCGGAAACACCATATATTTT